This T cell receptor beta chain comes out of a study of CD8+CD57+ T cells in acquired aplastic anemia. About the research overall: Sorting CD4+ and CD8+ cells gave DNA averaging 3.2 ug. The study obtained 8.5 million to 12 million reads on average for CD4+ cells from healthy donors. Findings of the study overall: Patients had around 30 CD8+ CDR3 sequences in common with controls (the shared set).

As concerns this clonotype: What it binds is not known.

V lost 8 bases, J lost 0 bases, and 17 bases lay in between. The CDR3 totals 16 residues. Per germline, CDR1 ENHRY and CDR2 SYGVKD. Genomic DNA served as template for TCR beta VDJ and CDR3 profiling. TCRdb called the reads again in MiXCR, with one record for every CDR3 protein. The repertoire has some 200,000 distinct CDR3 sequences, approximately 35% of them found once; the top ten carry more than 0.95%. This rearrangement joins TRBV10-3 to TRBJ1-3; maybe TRBD1 (5 bases). This receptor was obtained from a human donor in good health, serving as a control. Sequenced: sorted CD4+, CD8+, or CD8+CD57+ T cells (not recorded which) from PBMCs. This CDR3 reads CAIWGGVASSGNTIYF. CDR3 coding DNA: TGTGCCATCTGGGGGGGGGTCGCAAGCTCTGGAAACACCATATATTTT.